These 10 T cell receptor beta chains originate from one sample sequenced in a study of blood T cell repertoires in COVID-19. The protocol was immunoSEQ multiplex PCR, while the TCRdb copy is restricted to in-frame clones and leaves out a portion. The sample carries about 210,000 clones, 81% recorded once. Sequenced material: PBMCs or T cells enriched from blood (not recorded which). These receptors were taken from a middle-aged man who had recovered from COVID-19.

This chain links TRBV7-9 with TRBJ2-7; TRBD1 aligns across 10 bases. There are 16 residues in the CDR3. J gave up 1 base and V 5 bases, and 8 bases lay outside the gene matches. CDR1 and CDR2 from the germline V gene are SEHNR and FQNEAQ (reference sequence). The CDR3 bases are TGTGCCAGCAGCCTAGGCAGGGGACAGGGGTCCTACGAGCAGTACTTC. It encodes CASSLGRGQGSYEQYF.

The chain combines TRBV4-2 with TRBJ2-5, with D unclear. The germline gives CDR1 LGHNA, CDR2 YNFKEQ. V lost 0 bases and J lost 4, with 15 bases in between. This CDR3 comprises 16 residues. In DNA, the CDR3 is TGTGCCAGCAGCCAAGAACCTAAAATGGCAGGAGAGACCCAGTACTTC. This encodes CASSQEPKMAGETQYF.

This clone was seen many times. V and J are TRBV14 and TRBJ1-2, with D hard to call. In germline, CDR1 is SGHDN, CDR2 FVKESK. The CDR3 totals 14 residues. The germline V and J ends were trimmed by 1 base and 8 bases, with 14 bases remaining between them. The DNA of the CDR3 is TGTGCCAGCAGCCAAGCTTCAGGTGGTTCAGGCTACACCTTC. Its protein is CASSQASGGSGYTF. The full variable domain, in which reference TRBV14 and TRBJ1-2 provide the parts outside the CDR3, is EAGVTQFPSHSVIEKGQTVTLRCDPISGHDNLYWYRRVMGKEIKFLLHFVKESKQDESGMPNNRFLAERTGGTYSTLKVQPAELEDSGVYFCASSQASGGSGYTFGSGTRLTVV.

The gene calls are TRBV6-5 and TRBJ2-7; 10 bases line up with TRBD2. Germline V CDR1 and CDR2: MNHEY, SVGAGI. The CDR3 loop spans 16 amino acids. J gave up 5 bases and V 3 bases, and 10 bases lay outside the gene matches. The CDR3 DNA is TGTGCCAGCAGTTATGGTCGCCGTCTAGCGGGAGACGAGCAGTACTTC. Translation gives CASSYGRRLAGDEQYF.

This clone was found a few times. The CDR3 is CASSLNRDLEQYF. Here the CDR3 DNA reads TGCGCCAGCAGCCTAAACAGGGATCTCGAGCAGTACTTC. The chain uses TRBV5-1 and TRBJ2-7, with TRBD1 as a possible D gene (6 bases). CDR1 and CDR2 (germline): SGHRS, YFSETQ. The CDR3 is made up of 13 amino acids. The V end lost 4 bases, the J end lost 6 bases, and 14 bases lay between the germline ends.

The V call is TRBV6-5, the J call TRBJ1-1; 12 positions agree with TRBD1. J gave up 11 bases and V 4 bases, and 5 bases lay outside the gene matches. The CDR3 is made up of 13 amino acids. Germline CDR1 reads MNHEY; CDR2 reads SVGAGI. CDR3 protein: CASSSGTGGEAFF. In nucleotides, the CDR3 is TGTGCCAGCAGTTCTGGGACAGGGGGCGAGGCTTTCTTT.

The gene calls are TRBV2 and TRBJ2-5, with 7 bases identical to TRBD2. The V segment lost 6 bases and the J segment 6 bases; nucleotides outside the gene matches: 7. The length of the CDR3 is 13 residues. Germline V CDR1 and CDR2: SNHLY, FYNNEI. The CDR3 nucleotides read TGTGCCAGCAGCCTACCGGGAGGAAAGACCCAGTACTTC. Its translation: CASSLPGGKTQYF.

The rearrangement uses TRBV19 and TRBJ2-7; TRBD1 matches 9 bases. CDR3 length: 16 amino acids. The germline V gene encodes CDR1 LNHDA and CDR2 SQIVND (reference sequence). The ends lost 5 bases at V and 1 base at J; junction bases unmatched: 9. The CDR3, as DNA: TGTGCCAGTAGTGGAGGGGGGACAGGGAATTCCTACGAGCAGTACTTC. Translated: CASSGGGTGNSYEQYF.

V usage is TRBV19 and J usage is TRBJ2-7; TRBD1 aligns across 7 bases. CDR1 and CDR2 (germline): LNHDA, SQIVND (reference sequence). With 10 bases clipped from V and 9 bases from J, the junction kept 9 bases outside the gene matches. The CDR3 has 11 residues. The CDR3 is CATQGGLGQYF. CDR3 nucleotide sequence: TGTGCCACCCAAGGGGGCTTAGGGCAGTACTTC.

This chain connects TRBV2 to TRBJ2-7; 10 nucleotides align to TRBD1. The CDR3 sequence is 14 residues long. The ends lost 8 bases at V and 3 bases at J; junction bases unmatched: 7. The germline V gene encodes CDR1 SNHLY and CDR2 FYNNEI. The CDR3 reads CASGPGTGVYEQYF. The DNA for the CDR3 is TGTGCCAGCGGCCCCGGGACAGGGGTCTACGAGCAGTACTTC.